This TCR beta chain was documented in a study of blood T cells in healthy people across ages. Study-wide results and caveats: Estimates based on one million T cells were treated as lower bounds.

A second PCR, run for roughly 7 to 12 cycles, used a sample-barcoded 5' primer plus a J-beta primer mix. MiXCR was run by TCRdb on the 5' RACE reads, yielding one entry per CDR3 protein. This sample yields about 800,000 distinct CDR3 sequences, of which around half are seen a single time; 15% to 20% belongs to the top ten. Regarding this clonotype: What it binds is not known.

V lost 0 bases, J lost 9 bases, and 15 bases lay in between. The CDR3 extends over 14 amino acids. Germline CDR1 and CDR2: SGHRS and YFSETQ. The V and J genes are TRBV5-1 and TRBJ2-5, with D unresolved. This receptor was identified in a man older than 75 in good health. The sequenced sample consisted of blood. In DNA, the CDR3 is TGCGCCAGCAGCTTGGAGACCACGCCTACGTCCCAGTACTTC. This translates into CASSLETTPTSQYF.